These T cell receptor beta chains were read from a single sample in a study of cytomegalovirus exposure and HLA in healthy donors. Assay: immunoSEQ multiplex PCR; the TCRdb copy retains only in-frame clones and omits some. The sample includes about 120,000 clones, 85% to 90% seen only once; the top ten take about 6.3%. What was sequenced was PBMCs. Source of these receptors: a woman younger than 35 in good health and CMV-seropositive. The CDR3 runs from the conserved cysteine through the conserved F or W. Fields, in order: V gene, clone size, D gene, J gene, CDR3 protein, CDR3 DNA. The D gene is left open where the match is weak. For some rows the clone size is stated as once, few or many, or as a class when expanded; others skip it.

V: TRBV30
size: .
D: TRBD2
J: TRBJ2-2
CDR3: CAWSILAGRELFF
DNA: TGTGCCTGGAGTATCCTAGCGGGACGAGAGCTGTTTTTT

V: TRBV30
size: .
D: TRBD1
J: TRBJ2-2
CDR3: CAWRGGAGGDTGELFF
DNA: TGTGCCTGGAGGGGCGGGGCAGGGGGCGACACCGGGGAGCTGTTTTTT

V: TRBV10-3
size: few
D: .
J: TRBJ2-7
CDR3: CAIRDGLTSSYEQYF
DNA: TGTGCCATCAGGGATGGGCTAACTAGCTCCTACGAGCAGTACTTC

V: TRBV6-1
size: .
D: TRBD2
J: TRBJ2-3
CDR3: CASSEGLQGGADTQYF
DNA: TGTGCCAGCAGTGAGGGTCTCCAGGGAGGGGCAGATACGCAGTATTTT

V: TRBV19
size: .
D: TRBD1
J: TRBJ2-7
CDR3: CASSPFGTESSYEQYF
DNA: TGTGCCAGTAGTCCCTTCGGGACAGAGAGCTCCTACGAGCAGTACTTC

V: TRBV5-1
size: .
D: TRBD1
J: TRBJ1-1
CDR3: CASSPGQGAGTEAFF
DNA: TGCGCCAGCAGCCCGGGACAGGGGGCGGGAACTGAAGCTTTCTTT

V: TRBV7-8
size: .
D: .
J: TRBJ1-5
CDR3: CASSLARGGAYNQPQHF
DNA: TGTGCCAGCAGCTTAGCGCGGGGGGGGGCCTACAATCAGCCCCAGCATTTT

V: TRBV2
size: few
D: .
J: TRBJ1-5
CDR3: CASSHGENSNQPQHF
DNA: TGTGCCAGCAGTCATGGAGAAAATAGCAATCAGCCCCAGCATTTT

V: TRBV5-4
size: .
D: .
J: TRBJ1-2
CDR3: CASSLEEYSGGYTF
DNA: TGTGCCAGCAGCTTGGAAGAGTACTCTGGTGGCTACACCTTC

V: TRBV7-9
size: .
D: TRBD1
J: TRBJ1-6
CDR3: CASSPGQGWPPLHF
DNA: TGTGCCAGCAGCCCGGGACAGGGATGGCCACCCCTCCACTTT

V: TRBV18
size: .
D: .
J: TRBJ1-6
CDR3: CASSPGQNNSPLHF
DNA: TGTGCCAGCTCCCCAGGCCAAAATAATTCACCCCTCCACTTT

V: TRBV6-6
size: .
D: .
J: TRBJ1-2
CDR3: CASSRTLNYGYTF
DNA: TGTGCCAGCAGTAGGACACTAAACTATGGCTACACCTTC

V: TRBV7-8
size: .
D: TRBD1
J: TRBJ1-2
CDR3: CASSLTGTGDGYTF
DNA: TGTGCCAGCAGCTTGACCGGGACAGGGGATGGCTACACCTTC

V: TRBV6-6
size: .
D: .
J: TRBJ1-2
CDR3: CASSPLAYGYTF
DNA: TGTGCCAGCAGTCCCCTAGCCTATGGCTACACCTTC

V: TRBV6-5
size: .
D: TRBD2
J: TRBJ2-5
CDR3: CASRRLAGPAETQYF
DNA: TGTGCCAGCAGACGCCTAGCGGGGCCAGCTGAGACCCAGTACTTC

V: TRBV19
size: once
D: TRBD1
J: TRBJ1-2
CDR3: CASRRFADKDRESGGYTF
DNA: TGTGCCAGTCGGAGGTTCGCCGACAAGGACAGGGAGAGTGGAGGCTACACCTTC

V: TRBV11-2
size: .
D: TRBD1
J: TRBJ2-1
CDR3: CASSLVMGTGSNEQFF
DNA: TGTGCCAGCAGCTTAGTAATGGGGACAGGGTCCAATGAGCAGTTCTTC

V: TRBV10-3
size: .
D: TRBD1
J: TRBJ2-7
CDR3: CAISGGTGTYEQYF
DNA: TGTGCCATCAGTGGGGGGACAGGGACCTACGAGCAGTACTTC

V: TRBV28
size: .
D: .
J: TRBJ1-1
CDR3: CASMLGGRTEAFF
DNA: TGTGCCAGCATGCTGGGGGGAAGGACTGAAGCTTTCTTT

V: TRBV7-9
size: .
D: TRBD1
J: TRBJ1-5
CDR3: CASSAGTGVREPQHF
DNA: TGTGCCAGCAGCGCCGGGACAGGGGTTCGGGAGCCCCAGCATTTT

V: TRBV6-5
size: once
D: TRBD1
J: TRBJ1-2
CDR3: CASRGQGIGDYGYTF
DNA: TGTGCCAGCAGGGGACAGGGAATAGGGGACTATGGCTACACCTTC

V: TRBV5-1
size: .
D: .
J: TRBJ2-3
CDR3: CASSSNAGRSTDTQYF
DNA: TGCGCCAGCAGCTCAAACGCCGGGAGAAGCACAGATACGCAGTATTTT

V: TRBV5-6
size: .
D: TRBD1
J: TRBJ1-1
CDR3: CASSLGQGGAFF
DNA: TGTGCCAGCAGCTTGGGACAGGGTGGGGCTTTCTTT

V: TRBV7-9
size: .
D: TRBD1
J: TRBJ1-1
CDR3: CASGQENTEAFF
DNA: TGTGCCAGCGGACAGGAGAACACTGAAGCTTTCTTT

V: TRBV5-8
size: .
D: TRBD1
J: TRBJ1-5
CDR3: CASSRGDRAPSNQPQHF
DNA: TGTGCCAGCAGCAGGGGAGACAGGGCCCCTAGCAATCAGCCCCAGCATTTT

V: TRBV13
size: .
D: TRBD1
J: TRBJ2-7
CDR3: CASSRDRGYEQYF
DNA: TGTGCCAGCAGCCGGGACAGGGGTTACGAGCAGTACTTC

V: TRBV7-9
size: .
D: TRBD1
J: TRBJ2-7
CDR3: CASSRETGAYEQYF
DNA: TGTGCCAGCAGCCGGGAGACAGGGGCCTACGAGCAGTACTTC

V: TRBV9
size: once
D: .
J: TRBJ1-2
CDR3: CASSVGQFLAF
DNA: TGTGCCAGCAGCGTGGGGCAGTTCCTCGCCTTC